This T cell receptor beta chain derives from a study of blood T cell repertoires in COVID-19. Study context: COVID-19 samples collected from the United States, Italy and Spain covered acute and convalescent phases. Sources were T cells, B-cell-depleted T cells, or PBMCs; the material itself was cDNA or gDNA.

Germline CDR1 and CDR2: LGHDT and YNNKEL (reference sequence). Trimming took off 7 bases at V and 0 bases at J, with 13 bases between the two ends. The CDR3 sequence is 15 residues long. One Seattle source followed patients from active infection through their disease course. Authors' data handling: Estimated nucleated cell counts came from reference gene primer amplification. Sequencing was performed with immunoSEQ multiplex PCR; in TCRdb, only in-frame clones are kept and a portion is missing. That table furnishes V, J and clone size, whereas the DNA furnished D and trimming. Altogether about 400,000 clones are present, 86% being singletons, with the ten largest covering roughly 7.2%. In this sample, this clone turned up once.

This chain joins TRBV3-1 (or the pseudogene TRBV3-2) and TRBJ2-1; D is possibly TRBD2 (6 bases). The sequenced material came from peripheral blood. The source of this sequence is a woman between 55 and 75 years old with COVID-19, enrolled during active disease. The CDR3 protein is CASMAVGGSYNEQFF. The CDR3 DNA follows: TGTGCCAGCATGGCCGTGGGGGGCTCCTACAATGAGCAGTTCTTC.